This T cell receptor beta chain is from a study of shared clonotypes between healthy human individuals. Assay used: immunoSEQ multiplex PCR; TCRdb lists only in-frame clones, some missing. Of 2 million to 3 million clones in the sample, approximately 93% were seen once. The donors were adults (healthy and HIV-negative) with no recent acute infections or vaccinations. Germline V gene lookup returns CDR1 ENHRY and CDR2 SYGVKD. The CDR3 totals 15 residues. V was cut by 2 bases and J by 7 bases, with 18 bases left in between. V gene TRBV10-3 combines with J gene TRBJ2-7, with D perhaps matching TRBD1 (6 bases). This TCR was sampled from a man aged 18 to 29 in good health. Some clones in this sample may be carry-over from other donors' samples. The sample comprised naive CD4+ T cells from PBMCs. As to subset: CD45RA+ positively selected. Here the CDR3 reads CAISERSGDLGEQYF. The DNA for the CDR3 is TGTGCCATCAGTGAGAGGTCAGGGGATCTGGGAGAGCAGTACTTC.